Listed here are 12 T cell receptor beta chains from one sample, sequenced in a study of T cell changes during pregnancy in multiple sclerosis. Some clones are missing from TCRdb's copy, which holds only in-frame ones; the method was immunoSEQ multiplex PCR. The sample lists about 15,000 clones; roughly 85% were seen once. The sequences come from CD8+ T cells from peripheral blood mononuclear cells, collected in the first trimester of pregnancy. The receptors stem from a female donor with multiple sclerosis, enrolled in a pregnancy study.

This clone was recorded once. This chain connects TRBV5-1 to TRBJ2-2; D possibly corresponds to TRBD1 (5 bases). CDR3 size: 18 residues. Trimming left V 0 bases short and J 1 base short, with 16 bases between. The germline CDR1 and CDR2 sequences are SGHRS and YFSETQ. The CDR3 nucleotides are TGCGCCAGCAGCTTGGGACCCAGGGCCCCTGTGAACACCGGGGAGCTGTTTTTT. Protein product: CASSLGPRAPVNTGELFF.

The CDR3: CASSPEHRAYQETQYF. The DNA of the CDR3 is TGTGCCAGCAGCCCGGAACACAGGGCTTACCAAGAGACCCAGTACTTC. J is TRBJ2-5 and V is TRBV5-5; TRBD1 might be the D (6 bases). V was clipped by 4 bases and J by 0 bases, with 16 bases between them. Per germline, CDR1 SGHKS and CDR2 YYEKEE (reference sequence). The CDR3 contains 16 residues.

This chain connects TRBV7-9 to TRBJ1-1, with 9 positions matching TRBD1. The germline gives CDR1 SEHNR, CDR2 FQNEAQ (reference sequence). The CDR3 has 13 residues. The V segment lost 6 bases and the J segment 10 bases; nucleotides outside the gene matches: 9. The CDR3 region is CASSPIPGQGAFF. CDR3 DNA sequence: TGTGCCAGCAGTCCAATCCCGGGACAGGGAGCTTTCTTT.

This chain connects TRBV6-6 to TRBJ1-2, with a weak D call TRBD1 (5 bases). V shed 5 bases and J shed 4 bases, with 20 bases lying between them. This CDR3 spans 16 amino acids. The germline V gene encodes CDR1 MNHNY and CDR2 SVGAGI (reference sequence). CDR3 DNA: TGTGCCAGCAGTCCTTACGGCGGCGACAGATCCTATGGCTACACCTTC. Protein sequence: CASSPYGGDRSYGYTF.

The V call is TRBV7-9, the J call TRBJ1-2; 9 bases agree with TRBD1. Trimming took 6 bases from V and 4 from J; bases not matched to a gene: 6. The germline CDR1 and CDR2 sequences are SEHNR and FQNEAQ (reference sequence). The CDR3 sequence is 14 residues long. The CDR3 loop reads CASRQGAGTYGYTF. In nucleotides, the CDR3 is TGTGCCAGCAGACAGGGGGCAGGGACCTATGGCTACACCTTC.

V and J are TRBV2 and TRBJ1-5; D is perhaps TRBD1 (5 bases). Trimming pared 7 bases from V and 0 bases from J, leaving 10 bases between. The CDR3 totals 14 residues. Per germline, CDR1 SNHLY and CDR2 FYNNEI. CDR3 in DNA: TGTGCCAGCACTCACGGGGGTAGCAATCAGCCCCAGCATTTT. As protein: CASTHGGSNQPQHF.

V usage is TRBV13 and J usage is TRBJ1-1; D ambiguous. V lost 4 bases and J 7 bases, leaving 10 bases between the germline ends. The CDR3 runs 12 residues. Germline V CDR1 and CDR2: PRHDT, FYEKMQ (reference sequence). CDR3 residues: CASSSGGGEAFF. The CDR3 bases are TGTGCCAGCAGCTCAGGAGGAGGTGAAGCTTTCTTT.

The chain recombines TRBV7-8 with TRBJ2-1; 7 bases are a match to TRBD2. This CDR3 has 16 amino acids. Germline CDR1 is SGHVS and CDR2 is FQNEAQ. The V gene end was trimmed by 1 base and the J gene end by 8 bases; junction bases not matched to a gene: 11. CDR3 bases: TGTGCCAGCAGCTTAGGGGCTAGCGGATGGGGGGATGAGCAGTTCTTC. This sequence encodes CASSLGASGWGDEQFF.

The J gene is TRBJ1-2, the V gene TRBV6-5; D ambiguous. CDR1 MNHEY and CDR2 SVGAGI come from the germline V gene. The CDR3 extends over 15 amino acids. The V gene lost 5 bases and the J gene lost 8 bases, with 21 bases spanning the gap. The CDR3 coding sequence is TGTGCCAGCAGTGGACCTAGACCGGGGAAGGAGGGCTACACCTTC. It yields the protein CASSGPRPGKEGYTF.

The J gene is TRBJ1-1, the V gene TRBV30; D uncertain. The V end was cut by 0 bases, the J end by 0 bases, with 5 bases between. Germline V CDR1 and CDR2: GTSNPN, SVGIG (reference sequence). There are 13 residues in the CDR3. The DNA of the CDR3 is TGTGCCTGGAGTGTACTTATGAACACTGAAGCTTTCTTT. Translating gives CAWSVLMNTEAFF.

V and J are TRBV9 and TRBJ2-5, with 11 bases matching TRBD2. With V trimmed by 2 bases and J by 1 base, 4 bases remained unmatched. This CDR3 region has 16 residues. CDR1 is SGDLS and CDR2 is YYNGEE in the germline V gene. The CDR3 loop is CASSVDSGRAQETQYF. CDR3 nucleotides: TGTGCCAGCAGCGTGGATAGCGGGAGGGCCCAAGAGACCCAGTACTTC.

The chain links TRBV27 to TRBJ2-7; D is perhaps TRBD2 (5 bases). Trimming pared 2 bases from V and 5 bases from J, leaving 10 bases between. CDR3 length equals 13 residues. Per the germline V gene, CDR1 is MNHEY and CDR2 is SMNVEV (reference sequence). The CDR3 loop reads CASSLTGFHEQYF. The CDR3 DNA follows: TGTGCCAGCAGTTTAACGGGATTCCACGAGCAGTACTTC.